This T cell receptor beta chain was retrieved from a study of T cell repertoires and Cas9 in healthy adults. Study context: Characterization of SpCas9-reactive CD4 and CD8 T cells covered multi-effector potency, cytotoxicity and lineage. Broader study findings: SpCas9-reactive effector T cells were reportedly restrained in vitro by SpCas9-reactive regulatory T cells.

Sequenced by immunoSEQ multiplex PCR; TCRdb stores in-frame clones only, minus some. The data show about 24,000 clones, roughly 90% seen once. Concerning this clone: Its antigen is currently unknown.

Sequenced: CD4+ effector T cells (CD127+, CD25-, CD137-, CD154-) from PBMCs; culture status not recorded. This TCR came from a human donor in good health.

CDR3 amino acids: CASSAAVLAFF. The CDR3 region has the DNA TGTGCCAGCAGTGCCGCGGTACTCGCTTTCTTT. The V call is TRBV2, the J call TRBJ1-1, with D uncertain. The V and J ends lost 4 bases and 11 bases respectively, with 11 bases between them. CDR1 SNHLY and CDR2 FYNNEI come from the germline V gene. This CDR3 spans 11 amino acids.